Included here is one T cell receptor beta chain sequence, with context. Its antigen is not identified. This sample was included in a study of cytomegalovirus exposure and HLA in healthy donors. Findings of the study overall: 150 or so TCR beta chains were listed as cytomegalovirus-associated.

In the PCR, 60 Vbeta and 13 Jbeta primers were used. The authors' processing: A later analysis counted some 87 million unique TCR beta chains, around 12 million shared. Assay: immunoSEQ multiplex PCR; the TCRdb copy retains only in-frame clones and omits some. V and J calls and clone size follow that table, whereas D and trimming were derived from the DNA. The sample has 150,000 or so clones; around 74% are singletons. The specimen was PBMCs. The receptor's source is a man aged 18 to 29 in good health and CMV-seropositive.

DNA for the CDR3: TGTGCCATCACCGAACTCCCGGGACAGCGAGGCTACACCTTC. This sequence encodes CAITELPGQRGYTF. V and J are TRBV10-3 and TRBJ1-2, with 7 bases fitting TRBD1. V lost 7 bases, J lost 8 bases, and 13 bases stayed unmatched. Looked up from germline, CDR1 is ENHRY and CDR2 is SYGVKD. The CDR3 extends over 14 amino acids.